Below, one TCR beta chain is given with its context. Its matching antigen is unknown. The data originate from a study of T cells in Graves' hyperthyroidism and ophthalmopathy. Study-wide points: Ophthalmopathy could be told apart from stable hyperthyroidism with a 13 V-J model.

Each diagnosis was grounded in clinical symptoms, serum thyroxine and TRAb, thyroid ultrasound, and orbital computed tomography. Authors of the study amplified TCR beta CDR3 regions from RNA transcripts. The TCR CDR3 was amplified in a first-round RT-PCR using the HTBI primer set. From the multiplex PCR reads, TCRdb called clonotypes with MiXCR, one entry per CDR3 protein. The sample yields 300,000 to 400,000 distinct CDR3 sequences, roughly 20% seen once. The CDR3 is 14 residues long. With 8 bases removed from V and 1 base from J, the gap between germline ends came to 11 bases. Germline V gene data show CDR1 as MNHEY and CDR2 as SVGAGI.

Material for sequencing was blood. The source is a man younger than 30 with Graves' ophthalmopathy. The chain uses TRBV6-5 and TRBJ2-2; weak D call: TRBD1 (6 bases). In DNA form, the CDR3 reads TGTGCCAGCCGTTGGACAGAGAACACCGGGGAGCTGTTTTTT. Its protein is CASRWTENTGELFF.